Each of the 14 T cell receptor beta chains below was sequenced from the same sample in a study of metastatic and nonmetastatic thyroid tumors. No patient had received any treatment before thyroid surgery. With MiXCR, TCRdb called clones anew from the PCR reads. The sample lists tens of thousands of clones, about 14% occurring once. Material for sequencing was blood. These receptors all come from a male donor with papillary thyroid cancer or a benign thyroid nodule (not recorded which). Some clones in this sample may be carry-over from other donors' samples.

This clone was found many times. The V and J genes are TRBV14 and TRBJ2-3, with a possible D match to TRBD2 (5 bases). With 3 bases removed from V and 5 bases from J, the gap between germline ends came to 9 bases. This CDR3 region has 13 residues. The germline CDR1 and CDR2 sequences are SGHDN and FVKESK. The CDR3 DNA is TGTGCCAGCAGCCAGCAAGAGGGAGATACGCAGTATTTT. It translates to CASSQQEGDTQYF. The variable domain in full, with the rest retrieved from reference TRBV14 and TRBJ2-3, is EAGVTQFPSHSVIEKGQTVTLRCDPISGHDNLYWYRRVMGKEIKFLLHFVKESKQDESGMPNNRFLAERTGGTYSTLKVQPAELEDSGVYFCASSQQEGDTQYFGPGTRLTVL.

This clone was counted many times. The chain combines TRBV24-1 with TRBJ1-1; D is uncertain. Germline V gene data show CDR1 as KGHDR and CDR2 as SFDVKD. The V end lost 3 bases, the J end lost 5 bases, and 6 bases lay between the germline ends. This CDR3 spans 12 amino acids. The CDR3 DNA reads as TGTGCCACCAGTGATCCGGGGACTGAAGCTTTCTTT. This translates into CATSDPGTEAFF.

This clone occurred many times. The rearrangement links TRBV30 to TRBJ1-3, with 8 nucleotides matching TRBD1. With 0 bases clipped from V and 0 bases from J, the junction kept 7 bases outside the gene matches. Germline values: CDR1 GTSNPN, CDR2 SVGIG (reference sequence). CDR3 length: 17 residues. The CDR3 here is CAWSVGTGRYSGNTIYF. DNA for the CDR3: TGTGCCTGGAGTGTGGGGACAGGCCGCTACTCTGGAAACACCATATATTTT.

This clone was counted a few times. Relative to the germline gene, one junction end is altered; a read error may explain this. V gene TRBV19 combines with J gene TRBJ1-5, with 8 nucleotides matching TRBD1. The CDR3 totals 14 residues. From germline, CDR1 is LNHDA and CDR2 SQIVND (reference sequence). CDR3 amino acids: CDSSTAQGDQPQHF. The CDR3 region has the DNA TGTGACAGTAGTACTGCACAGGGGGATCAGCCCCAGCATTTT.

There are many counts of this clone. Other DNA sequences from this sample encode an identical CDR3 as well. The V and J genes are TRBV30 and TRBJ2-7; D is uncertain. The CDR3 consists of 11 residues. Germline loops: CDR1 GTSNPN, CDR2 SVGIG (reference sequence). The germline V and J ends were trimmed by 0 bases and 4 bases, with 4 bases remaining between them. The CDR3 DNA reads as TGTGCCTGGAGTGTGTCGTACGAGCAGTACTTC. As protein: CAWSVSYEQYF.

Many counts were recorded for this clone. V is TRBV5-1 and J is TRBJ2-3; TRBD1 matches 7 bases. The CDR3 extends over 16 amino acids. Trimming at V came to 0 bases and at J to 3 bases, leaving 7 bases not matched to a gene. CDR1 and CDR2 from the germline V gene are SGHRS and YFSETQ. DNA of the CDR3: TGCGCCAGCAGCTTGGGTACAGGGGATCGGACAGATACGCAGTATTTT. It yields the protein CASSLGTGDRTDTQYF.

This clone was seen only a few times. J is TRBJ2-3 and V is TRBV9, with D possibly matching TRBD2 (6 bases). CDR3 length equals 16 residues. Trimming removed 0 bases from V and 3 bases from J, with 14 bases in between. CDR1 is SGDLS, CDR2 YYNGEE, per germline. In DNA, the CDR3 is TGTGCCAGCAGCGTAGAATACGGGAGAGGAACAGATACGCAGTATTTT. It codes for CASSVEYGRGTDTQYF.

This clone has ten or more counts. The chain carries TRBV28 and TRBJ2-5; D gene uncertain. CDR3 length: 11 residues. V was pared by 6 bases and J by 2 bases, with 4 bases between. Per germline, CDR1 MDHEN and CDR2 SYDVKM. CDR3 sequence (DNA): TGTGCCAGCAGGGTTCAAGAGACCCAGTACTTC. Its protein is CASRVQETQYF.

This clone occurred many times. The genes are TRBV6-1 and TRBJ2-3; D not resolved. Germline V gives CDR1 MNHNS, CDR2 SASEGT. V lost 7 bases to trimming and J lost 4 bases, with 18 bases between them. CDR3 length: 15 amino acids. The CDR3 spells CASNHPASMSDTQYF. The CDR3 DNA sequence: TGTGCCAGCAACCATCCGGCTAGTATGTCAGATACGCAGTATTTT.

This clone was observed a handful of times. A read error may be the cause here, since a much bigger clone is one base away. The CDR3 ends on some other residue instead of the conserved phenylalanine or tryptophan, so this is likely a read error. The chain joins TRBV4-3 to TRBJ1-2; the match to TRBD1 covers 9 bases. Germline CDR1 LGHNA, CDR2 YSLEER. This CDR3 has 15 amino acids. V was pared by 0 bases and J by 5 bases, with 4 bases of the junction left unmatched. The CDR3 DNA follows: TGCGCCAGCAGCCAAGAAACGGGACAGGGATATGGCTACACCCTC. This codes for CASSQETGQGYGYTL.

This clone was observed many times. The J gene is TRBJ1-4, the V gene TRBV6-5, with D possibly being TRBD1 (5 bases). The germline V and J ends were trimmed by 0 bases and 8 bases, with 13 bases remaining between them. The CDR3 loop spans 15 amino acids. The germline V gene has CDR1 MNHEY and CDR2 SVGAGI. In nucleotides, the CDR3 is TGTGCCAGCAGTTACTCGGGGGGATCATCCGAAAAACTGTTTTTT. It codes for CASSYSGGSSEKLFF.

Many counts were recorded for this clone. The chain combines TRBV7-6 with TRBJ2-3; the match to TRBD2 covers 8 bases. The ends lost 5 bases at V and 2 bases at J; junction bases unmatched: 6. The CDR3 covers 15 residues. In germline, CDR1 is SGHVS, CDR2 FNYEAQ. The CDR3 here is CASSPIAGYTDTQYF. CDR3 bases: TGTGCCAGCAGCCCCATAGCGGGATACACAGATACGCAGTATTTT.

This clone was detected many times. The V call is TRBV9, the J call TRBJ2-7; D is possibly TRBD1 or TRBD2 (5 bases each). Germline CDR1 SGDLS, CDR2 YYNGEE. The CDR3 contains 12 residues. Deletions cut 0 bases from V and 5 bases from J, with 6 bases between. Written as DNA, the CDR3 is TGTGCCAGCAGCGTAGGAGGGGACGAGCAGTACTTC. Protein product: CASSVGGDEQYF.

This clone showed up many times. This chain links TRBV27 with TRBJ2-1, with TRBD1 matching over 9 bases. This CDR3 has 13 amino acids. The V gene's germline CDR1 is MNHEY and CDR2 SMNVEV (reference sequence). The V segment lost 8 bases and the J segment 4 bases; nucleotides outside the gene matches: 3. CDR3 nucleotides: TGTGCCAGCCGGGACAGGGTTTACAATGAGCAGTTCTTC. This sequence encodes CASRDRVYNEQFF.